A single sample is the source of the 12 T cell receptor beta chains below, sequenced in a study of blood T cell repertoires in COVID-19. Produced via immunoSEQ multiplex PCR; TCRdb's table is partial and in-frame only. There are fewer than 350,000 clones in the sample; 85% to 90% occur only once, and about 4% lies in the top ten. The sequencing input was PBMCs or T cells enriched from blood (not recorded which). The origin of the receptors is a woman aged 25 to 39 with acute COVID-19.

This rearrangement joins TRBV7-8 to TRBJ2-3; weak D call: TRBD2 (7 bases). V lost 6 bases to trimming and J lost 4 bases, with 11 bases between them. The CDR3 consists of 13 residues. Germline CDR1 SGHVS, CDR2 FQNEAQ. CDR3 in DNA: TGTGCCAGCAGTGGGGGGGGCGCAGATACGCAGTATTTT. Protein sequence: CASSGGGADTQYF.

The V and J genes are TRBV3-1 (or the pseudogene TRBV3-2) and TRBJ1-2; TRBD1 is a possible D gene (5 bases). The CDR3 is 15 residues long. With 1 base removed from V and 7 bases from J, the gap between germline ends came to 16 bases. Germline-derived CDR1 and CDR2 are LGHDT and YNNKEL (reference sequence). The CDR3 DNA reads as TGTGCCAGCAGCCAAGCATCGACAGCCCAAAGTGGCTACACCTTC. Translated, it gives CASSQASTAQSGYTF.

CDR3 in amino acids: CASSQGRGTSETDTQYF. The CDR3 nucleotides are TGTGCCAGCAGCCAAGGTCGAGGGACTAGCGAAACAGATACGCAGTATTTT. The J gene is TRBJ2-3, the V gene TRBV14, with 10 bases matching TRBD2. The CDR3 runs to 17 residues. With 1 base clipped from V and 3 bases from J, the junction kept 7 bases outside the gene matches. Germline V lookup: CDR1 SGHDN, CDR2 FVKESK.

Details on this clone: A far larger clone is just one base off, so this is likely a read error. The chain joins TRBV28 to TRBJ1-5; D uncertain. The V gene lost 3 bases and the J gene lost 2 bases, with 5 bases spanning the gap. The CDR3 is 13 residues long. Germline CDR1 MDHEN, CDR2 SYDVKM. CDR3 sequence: CASSLQGNQPQHF. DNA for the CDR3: TGTGCCAGCAGTTTGCAGGGCAATCAGCCCCAGCATTTT.

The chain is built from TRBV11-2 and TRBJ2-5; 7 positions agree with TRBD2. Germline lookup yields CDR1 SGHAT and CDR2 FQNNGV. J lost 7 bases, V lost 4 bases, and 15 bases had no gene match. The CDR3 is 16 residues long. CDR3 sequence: CASSSPDRGEYGTQYF. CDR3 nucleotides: TGTGCCAGCAGCTCTCCTGATCGGGGGGAGTACGGGACCCAGTACTTC.

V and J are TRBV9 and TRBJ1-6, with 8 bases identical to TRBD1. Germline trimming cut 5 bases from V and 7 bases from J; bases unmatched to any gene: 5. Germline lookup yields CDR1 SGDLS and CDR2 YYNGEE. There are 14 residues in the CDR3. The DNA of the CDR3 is TGTGCCAGCAGTGGACAGGGAGGGAATTCACCCCTCCACTTT. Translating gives CASSGQGGNSPLHF.

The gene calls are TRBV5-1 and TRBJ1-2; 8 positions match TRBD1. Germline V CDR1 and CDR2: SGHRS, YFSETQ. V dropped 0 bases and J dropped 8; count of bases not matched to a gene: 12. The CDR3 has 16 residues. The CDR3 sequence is CASSLAWDRTVYGYTF. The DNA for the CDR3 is TGCGCCAGCAGCTTGGCCTGGGACAGGACCGTATACGGCTACACCTTC.

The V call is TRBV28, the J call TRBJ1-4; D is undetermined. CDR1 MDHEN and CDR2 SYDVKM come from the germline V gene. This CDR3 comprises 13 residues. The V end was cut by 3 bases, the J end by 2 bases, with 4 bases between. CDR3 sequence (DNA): TGTGCCAGCAGTTTCGAGACTAATGAAAAACTGTTTTTT. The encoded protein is CASSFETNEKLFF.

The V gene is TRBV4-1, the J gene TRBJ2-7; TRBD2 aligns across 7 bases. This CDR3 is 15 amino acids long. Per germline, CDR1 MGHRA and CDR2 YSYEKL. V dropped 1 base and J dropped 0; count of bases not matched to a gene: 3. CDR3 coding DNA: TGCGCCAGCAGCCAAGGGGGGGGGTACTCCTACGAGCAGTACTTC. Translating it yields CASSQGGGYSYEQYF.

In DNA, the CDR3 is TGCGCCAGCAGTGACCAAGGGAGCTCTGGAAACACCATATATTTT. Translation gives CASSDQGSSGNTIYF. The rearrangement links TRBV10-1 to TRBJ1-3; D not resolved. The CDR3 length is 15 residues. The V gene's germline CDR1 is WNHNN and CDR2 SYGVQD (reference sequence). The V end lost 3 bases, the J end lost 0 bases, and 9 bases lay between the germline ends.

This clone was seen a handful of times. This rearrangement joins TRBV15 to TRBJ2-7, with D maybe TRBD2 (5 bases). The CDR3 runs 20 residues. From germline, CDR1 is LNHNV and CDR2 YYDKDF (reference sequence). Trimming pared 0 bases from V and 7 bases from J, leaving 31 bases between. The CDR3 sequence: CATSRDSAAGSYEGSGEQYF. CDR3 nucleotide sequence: TGTGCCACCAGCAGAGATTCAGCGGCAGGCTCCTACGAAGGGTCCGGGGAGCAGTACTTC.

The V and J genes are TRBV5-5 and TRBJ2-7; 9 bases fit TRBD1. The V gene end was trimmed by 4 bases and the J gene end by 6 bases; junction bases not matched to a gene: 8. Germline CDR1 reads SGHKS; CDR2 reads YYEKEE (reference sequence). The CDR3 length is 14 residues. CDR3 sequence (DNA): TGTGCCAGCAGCCCTGGACAGGGGCAAGGCGAGCAGTACTTC. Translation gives CASSPGQGQGEQYF.